Shown below are 20 T cell receptor beta chains from a single sample sequenced in a study of CD8+ T cells in alopecia areata. Extraction of RNA preceded its reverse transcription into cDNA, which served as the sequencing template. The assay was immunoSEQ multiplex PCR, and TCRdb's table has in-frame clones only and misses some. The data hold approximately 200,000 clones, with 55% to 70% observed a single time. The treatment here: oral pan-JAK inhibitor, 5-10 mg twice daily. This specimen consisted of CD4+ T cells sorted from blood, obtained at week 4, from a patient treated with tofacitinib. All receptors derive from a human donor with alopecia areata.

The chain is built from TRBV5-1 and TRBJ2-3; the D gene could be TRBD1 or TRBD2 (5 bases each). The V and J ends lost 2 bases and 3 bases respectively, with 13 bases between them. CDR1 and CDR2 from the germline V gene are SGHRS and YFSETQ. The CDR3 sequence is 15 residues long. CDR3 in amino acids: CASSFGGGTTDTQYF. The CDR3 coding sequence is TGCGCCAGCAGCTTTGGCGGTGGGACGACAGATACGCAGTATTTT.

The chain links TRBV11-3 to TRBJ2-2; possibly TRBD2 for D (5 bases). V was cut by 5 bases and J by 0 bases, with 10 bases left in between. Germline lookup yields CDR1 SGHNT and CDR2 YENEEA. This CDR3 is built from 15 residues. In DNA form, the CDR3 reads TGTGCCAGCAGCCCCGCCGGGACGAACACCGGGGAGCTGTTTTTT. Its translation: CASSPAGTNTGELFF.

V usage is TRBV29-1 and J usage is TRBJ1-3; D might be TRBD1 (5 bases). The CDR3 spans 13 residues. V gave up 4 bases and J gave up 3 bases, with 10 bases separating them. From germline, CDR1 is SQVTM and CDR2 ANQGSEA. The CDR3 DNA reads as TGCAGCGTTGGCTCAGGGTATGGAAACACCATATATTTT. Encoded protein: CSVGSGYGNTIYF.

This sequence joins TRBV29-1 and TRBJ2-1, with TRBD1 identical over 10 bases. The V segment lost 6 bases and the J segment 2 bases; nucleotides outside the gene matches: 1. CDR3 length: 13 residues. Germline lookup yields CDR1 SQVTM and CDR2 ANQGSEA. This CDR3 reads CSVGQGAYNEQFF. For the CDR3, the DNA is TGCAGCGTCGGACAGGGGGCCTACAATGAGCAGTTCTTC.

J is TRBJ1-4 and V is TRBV4-2; TRBD1 agrees at 7 bases. CDR1 is LGHNA and CDR2 is YNFKEQ in the germline V gene. The ends lost 4 bases at V and 5 bases at J; junction bases unmatched: 4. This CDR3 is 14 amino acids long. CDR3 sequence: CASSPGTVNEKLFF. As DNA, the CDR3 is TGTGCCAGCAGCCCCGGGACAGTGAATGAAAAACTGTTTTTT.

V is TRBV29-1 and J is TRBJ2-7; TRBD1 is a possible D gene (6 bases). The CDR3 is 14 amino acids. The germline V gene encodes CDR1 SQVTM and CDR2 ANQGSEA. The ends were cut back, 6 bases at V and 2 bases at J, with 17 bases in the middle. The CDR3 is CSVASQGATYEQYF. The CDR3 DNA reads as TGCAGCGTAGCCTCACAGGGCGCTACCTACGAGCAGTACTTC.

This chain connects TRBV2 to TRBJ1-1; no clear D. Trimming cost V 10 bases and J 8 bases, with 17 bases left between them. The CDR3 spans 12 residues. Germline values: CDR1 SNHLY, CDR2 FYNNEI. The DNA of the CDR3 is TGTGCCAACCGAATGGACGTTAAAGAAGCTTTCTTT. It is translated as CANRMDVKEAFF.

The V call is TRBV5-1, the J call TRBJ2-7; maybe TRBD2 (7 bases). Trimming cost V 2 bases and J 7 bases, with 19 bases left between them. Germline loops: CDR1 SGHRS, CDR2 YFSETQ. The CDR3 runs 15 residues. CDR3 sequence reads: CASSLTQGLSAEQYF. CDR3 nucleotide sequence: TGCGCCAGCAGCTTAACACAGGGACTATCCGCAGAGCAGTACTTC.

This clone was counted many times. The V and J genes are TRBV5-4 and TRBJ1-5; possibly TRBD1 for D (5 bases). The CDR3 spans 13 residues. The V end was cut by 2 bases, the J end by 11 bases, with 14 bases between. Germline V gene sequence: CDR1 SGHNT, CDR2 YYREEE (reference sequence). CDR3 sequence reads: CASSFSLGETQHF. CDR3 in DNA: TGTGCCAGCAGCTTTAGTCTAGGGGAGACCCAGCATTTT.

The genes are TRBV25-1 and TRBJ1-2; D gene uncertain. The CDR3 contains 13 residues. Trimming stripped 3 bases from V and 6 bases from J, with 11 bases between. CDR1 is MGHDK and CDR2 is SYGVNS in the germline V gene. The CDR3 is CASSDLKGDGYTF. Written as DNA, the CDR3 is TGTGCCAGCAGTGACCTAAAAGGTGATGGCTACACCTTC.

There are a few counts of this clone. J is TRBJ2-3 and V is TRBV7-2; 13 nucleotides line up with TRBD2. Trimming removed 3 bases from V and 4 bases from J; junction bases left unmatched: 4. Per germline, CDR1 SGHTA and CDR2 FQGNSA. This CDR3 is 16 amino acids long. The CDR3 loop is CASSFLLAGGPDTQYF. The CDR3 DNA is TGTGCCAGCAGCTTCCTACTAGCGGGAGGGCCAGATACGCAGTATTTT.

V gene TRBV29-1 combines with J gene TRBJ1-4; D is uncertain. Germline V lookup: CDR1 SQVTM, CDR2 ANQGSEA. Trimming stripped 4 bases from V and 5 bases from J, with 8 bases between. CDR3 size: 12 residues. CDR3 in amino acids: CSVAAENEKLFF. CDR3 sequence (DNA): TGCAGCGTTGCGGCGGAAAATGAAAAACTGTTTTTT.

This rearrangement joins TRBV25-1 to TRBJ2-5, with D possibly matching TRBD2 (5 bases). The CDR3 runs to 14 residues. V lost 4 bases, J lost 5 bases, and 14 bases lay in between. Germline assignment: CDR1 MGHDK and CDR2 SYGVNS. CDR3 sequence (DNA): TGTGCCAGCAGTGTTCTATCAACGGGGGAGACCCAGTACTTC. Translating gives CASSVLSTGETQYF.

V and J are TRBV10-1 and TRBJ2-5; D not resolved. V was trimmed by 8 bases and J by 5 bases, leaving 6 bases between them. In germline, CDR1 is WNHNN, CDR2 SYGVQD (reference sequence). This CDR3 is built from 10 residues. In nucleotides, the CDR3 is TGCGCCAGCGTCTTGGAGACCCAGTACTTC. Protein product: CASVLETQYF.

The gene calls are TRBV15 and TRBJ2-1; D is possibly TRBD1 or TRBD2 (7 bases each). Germline values: CDR1 LNHNV, CDR2 YYDKDF (reference sequence). CDR3 size: 14 residues. The ends were cut back, 5 bases at V and 8 bases at J, with 16 bases in the middle. In nucleotides, the CDR3 is TGTGCCACCAGCCCTCCAGGGGGAGGGGATGAGCAGTTCTTC. Its protein is CATSPPGGGDEQFF.

The rearrangement links TRBV5-6 to TRBJ1-5; 7 bases agree with TRBD1. Germline V lookup: CDR1 SGHDT, CDR2 YYEEEE. The V segment lost 2 bases and the J segment 4 bases; nucleotides outside the gene matches: 6. This CDR3 is built from 15 residues. The CDR3 loop reads CASSFWDRQNQPQHF. In nucleotides, the CDR3 is TGTGCCAGCAGCTTCTGGGACAGACAAAATCAGCCCCAGCATTTT.

The chain carries TRBV6-6 and TRBJ2-3; 10 nucleotides match TRBD2. Germline values: CDR1 MNHNY, CDR2 SVGAGI (reference sequence). The CDR3 has 14 amino acids. The V and J ends lost 6 bases and 1 base, in that order; junction bases with no gene match: 1. DNA for the CDR3: TGTGCCAGCAGGGGGACTAGCGGCACAGATACGCAGTATTTT. Its protein is CASRGTSGTDTQYF.

The CDR3 sequence: CASSSGRPHQPQHF. The CDR3 DNA reads as TGTGCCAGTAGTTCGGGAAGGCCCCATCAGCCCCAGCATTTT. The chain couples TRBV19 to TRBJ1-5; D uncertain. Trimming took 5 bases from V and 5 from J, leaving 13 bases between them. Germline assignment: CDR1 LNHDA and CDR2 SQIVND (reference sequence). The CDR3 length is 14 residues.

The V gene is TRBV11-2, the J gene TRBJ1-2; D call uncertain. Trimming removed 2 bases at V and 5 bases at J, with 6 bases between. This CDR3 has 12 residues. Germline lookup yields CDR1 SGHAT and CDR2 FQNNGV. The CDR3 loop is CASSLTAYGYTF. The CDR3 bases are TGTGCCAGCAGCTTAACAGCGTATGGCTACACCTTC.

The CDR3 nucleotides read TGTGCCAGCTCACCACCGAGCGGACTAGCGAACAATGAGCAGTTCTTC. Translating gives CASSPPSGLANNEQFF. The chain combines TRBV18 with TRBJ2-1; 9 bases match TRBD2. J was trimmed by 5 bases and V by 0 bases; bases with no gene match: 5. Germline-derived CDR1 and CDR2 are KGHSH and LQKENI. The CDR3 totals 16 residues.